The 5 T cell receptor beta chains listed next were all sequenced from one sample in a study of control samples from healthy donors and cancer patients. Sequencing used immunoSEQ multiplex PCR; TCRdb keeps in-frame clones, though not all of them. The sample has some 34,000 clones; under 95% are singletons. What was sequenced was PBMCs. These receptors all stem from a man aged 40-49 years with colorectal cancer.

V is TRBV4-2 and J is TRBJ1-3; a weak D match, TRBD1 (5 bases). The V gene's germline CDR1 is LGHNA and CDR2 YNFKEQ. The V end was cut by 1 base, the J end by 3 bases, with 10 bases between. The CDR3 contains 15 residues. The CDR3 DNA reads TGTGCCAGCAGCCAAGTTCAGGGAGGTGGAAACACCATATATTTT. The encoded protein is CASSQVQGGGNTIYF.

V and J are TRBV6-5 and TRBJ1-2, with D possibly matching TRBD1 (6 bases). Per germline, CDR1 MNHEY and CDR2 SVGAGI. Trimming pared 9 bases from V and 2 bases from J, leaving 13 bases between. This CDR3 is built from 13 residues. The DNA of the CDR3 is TGTGCCAGTCGGGACACCCTCAACTATGGCTACACCTTC. This sequence encodes CASRDTLNYGYTF.

CDR3 protein: CASRSGLAGNTDTQYF. The DNA of the CDR3 is TGCGCCAGCAGGTCTGGACTAGCGGGAAACACAGATACGCAGTATTTT. This chain uses TRBV5-1 with TRBJ2-3, with 12 positions matching TRBD2. This CDR3 has 16 residues. The V gene end was trimmed by 5 bases and the J gene end by 2 bases; junction bases not matched to a gene: 6. From germline, CDR1 is SGHRS and CDR2 YFSETQ.

The chain employs TRBV4-3 and TRBJ1-4; 8 bases line up with TRBD1. The V segment lost 3 bases and the J segment 5 bases; nucleotides outside the gene matches: 8. CDR3 length: 16 residues. CDR1 LGHNA and CDR2 YSLEER come from the germline V gene. The CDR3 DNA is TGCGCCAGCAGCCAGGCATCACAGGGGGGAAATGAAAAACTGTTTTTT. It codes for CASSQASQGGNEKLFF.

Turning to this clone: Other DNA sequences in this specimen translate into the identical CDR3. This chain joins TRBV5-4 and TRBJ1-4, with 11 nucleotides matching TRBD1. The CDR3 sequence is 15 residues long. With 6 bases clipped from V and 7 bases from J, the junction kept 8 bases outside the gene matches. Looked up from germline, CDR1 is SGHNT and CDR2 is YYREEE (reference sequence). Here the CDR3 reads CASNNGGTGGEKLFF. The CDR3 region has the DNA TGTGCCAGCAACAACGGCGGGACAGGGGGTGAAAAACTGTTTTTT. The variable domain in full, completed from reference TRBV5-4 and TRBJ1-4, reads ETGVTQSPTHLIKTRGQQVTLRCSSQSGHNTVSWYQQALGQGPQFIFQYYREEENGRGNFPPRFSGLQFPNYSSELNVNALELDDSALYLCASNNGGTGGEKLFFGSGTQLSVL.